This T cell receptor (beta chain) came from a study of cytomegalovirus exposure and HLA in healthy donors. The PCR employed 60 Vbeta primers together with 13 Jbeta primers. Produced via immunoSEQ multiplex PCR; TCRdb's table is partial and in-frame only. The sample lists 95,000 to 150,000 clones, 50% to 65% occurring once. The specimen was PBMCs. This clonotype was obtained from a man in his forties in good health and CMV-seropositive.

This CDR3 reads CASSVRGAGYGYTF. CDR3 bases: TGTGCCAGCAGCGTACGGGGGGCAGGGTATGGCTACACCTTC. The V and J genes are TRBV9 and TRBJ1-2; a weak D match, TRBD1 (6 bases). Trimming took 1 base from V and 5 from J, leaving 12 bases between them. The CDR3 sequence is 14 residues long. Germline CDR1 is SGDLS and CDR2 is YYNGEE.